This record looks at one TCR beta chain sequence and its context. The CDR3 does not close with the conserved phenylalanine or tryptophan, likely indicating a read error. TCR beta CDR3 regions were amplified from RNA transcripts. HTBI primers primed a first-round RT-PCR, and a second-round multiplex PCR followed. TCRdb reanalysed the multiplex PCR reads using MiXCR and keeps one entry per CDR3 protein. The sample lists around 1.1 million distinct CDR3 sequences; 35% to 40% were seen once. This sample is part of a study of Graves' ophthalmopathy and Graves' hyperthyroidism. CDR3 length equals 15 residues. The germline gives CDR1 SGHDT, CDR2 YYEEEE. V was pared by 1 base and J by 10 bases, with 6 bases of the junction left unmatched.

Input material: peripheral blood or thyroid tissue (not recorded which). The sequence was obtained from an adult man with Graves' hyperthyroidism. The chain couples TRBV5-6 to TRBJ1-6; 9 nucleotides agree with TRBD1. The DNA of the CDR3 is TGTGCCAGCAGCTTGACAGGACAGGGGCGGTCACCCCTCCACCTT. Protein product: CASSLTGQGRSPLHL.